This is a list of T cell receptor beta chains from one sample in a study of regulatory T cells in long-lasting Graves disease. Via MiXCR, TCRdb re-called the multiplex PCR reads, giving one row per CDR3 protein. The sample carries around 320,000 distinct CDR3 sequences, roughly a sixth recorded once. These sequences were also reported in another study, on T cells in Graves' hyperthyroidism and ophthalmopathy.

Source: peripheral blood mononuclear cells (PBMCs), taken at new diagnosis, from a patient treated with antithyroid drugs. The receptors come from a middle-aged man with Graves disease. Each CDR3 is given with its conserved first and last residue. D genes are given only for firm matches. Expanded clones are given a class, and other clones once, few, many or no size at all.

D	V	J	size	CDR3	DNA
-	TRBV5-6	TRBJ1-5	-	CASSLGWKRGPNQPQHF	TGTGCCAGCAGCTTAGGATGGAAGAGGGGCCCCAATCAGCCCCAGCATTTT
-	TRBV2	TRBJ1-2	many	CASSEARRQRTYGYTF	TGTGCCAGCAGTGAAGCGAGGAGACAGAGGACCTATGGCTACACCTTC
TRBD1	TRBV7-2	TRBJ2-7	many	CASSLGQGMGEQYF	TGTGCCAGCAGCCTAGGACAGGGGATGGGCGAGCAGTACTTC
-	TRBV6-1	TRBJ2-5	many	CASRSTEQETQYF	TGTGCCAGCAGATCCACAGAGCAAGAGACCCAGTACTTC
TRBD1	TRBV5-1	TRBJ2-2	-	CASSLYDRGLSGDLFF	TGCGCCAGCAGCCTTTACGACAGGGGGCTATCCGGGGATCTGTTTTTT
TRBD1	TRBV6-1	TRBJ1-4	many	CASRRGQAENEKLFF	TGTGCCAGCAGACGAGGACAGGCCGAAAATGAAAAACTGTTTTTT
-	TRBV29-1	TRBJ1-5	-	CSVEQGLGQPQHF	TGCAGCGTTGAACAGGGGTTAGGCCAGCCCCAGCATTTT
-	TRBV27	TRBJ1-6	-	CASSLSAFSSPLHF	TGTGCCAGCAGTTTATCAGCTTTCTCTTCACCCCTCCACTTT
-	TRBV12-3/TRBV12-4	TRBJ1-5	many	CASSLSTGSPQHF	TGTGCCAGCAGTTTGTCTACAGGGTCACCCCAGCATTTT
TRBD2	TRBV18	TRBJ2-7	many	CASSPTSDDEQYF	TGTGCCAGCTCACCGACTAGCGACGACGAGCAGTACTTC
-	TRBV28	TRBJ2-7	many	CASSLVGSRHEQYF	TGTGCCAGCAGTTTAGTGGGCTCCCGCCACGAGCAGTACTTC
-	TRBV5-1	TRBJ2-2	few	CASSPGQASTGELFF	TGCGCCAGCAGTCCAGGGCAGGCGAGCACCGGGGAGCTGTTTTTT
TRBD2	TRBV5-1	TRBJ2-1	many	CASSPSGTSYNEQFF	TGCGCCAGCAGCCCGAGCGGGACCTCCTACAATGAGCAGTTCTTC
TRBD2	TRBV4-2	TRBJ2-3	few	CASRRTSGGSTDTQYF	TGTGCCAGCAGAAGAACTAGCGGGGGAAGCACAGATACGCAGTATTTT
-	TRBV12-3/TRBV12-4	TRBJ2-2	many	CASSSSTGELFF	TGTGCCAGCAGTTCGAGCACCGGGGAGCTGTTTTTT
-	TRBV27	TRBJ2-5	few	CASSFRLLETQYF	TGTGCCAGCAGTTTTAGACTCCTGGAGACCCAGTACTTC
-	TRBV4-1	TRBJ2-7	many	CASSRFIQGEQYF	TGCGCCAGCAGCCGGTTTATACAGGGCGAGCAGTACTTC
TRBD1	TRBV5-1	TRBJ1-2	many	CASSLAGQGHYGYTF	TGCGCCAGCAGCTTGGCGGGACAGGGGCATTATGGCTACACCTTC
TRBD1	TRBV28	TRBJ1-1	many	CASSGSRVQGVLMNTEAFF	TGTGCCAGCAGTGGCTCGCGGGTGCAGGGGGTTCTCATGAACACTGAAGCTTTCTTT
-	TRBV6-6	TRBJ1-1	many	CASSYSGGIFEAFF	TGTGCCAGCAGTTACTCGGGGGGGATTTTTGAAGCTTTCTTT
TRBD1	TRBV6-1	TRBJ1-5	many	CASNTLGTGKNQPQHF	TGTGCCAGCAATACCCTCGGGACAGGGAAAAATCAGCCCCAGCATTTT
-	TRBV30	TRBJ2-7	many	CAWSGQGGGTYEQYF	TGTGCCTGGAGTGGCCAAGGCGGAGGGACCTACGAGCAGTACTTC
-	TRBV13	TRBJ2-7	many	CASSFFMGDGEQYF	TGTGCCAGCAGCTTTTTCATGGGGGACGGCGAGCAGTACTTC
-	TRBV3-1	TRBJ1-5	many	CASSQERANQPQHF	TGTGCCAGCAGCCAAGAGCGGGCCAATCAGCCCCAGCATTTT
-	TRBV30	TRBJ2-7	many	CAWAQNREPYEQYF	TGTGCCTGGGCCCAAAATCGGGAACCCTACGAGCAGTACTTC
-	TRBV29-1	TRBJ1-4	-	CSVALGPNNEKLFF	TGCAGCGTTGCTTTAGGACCGAATAATGAAAAACTGTTTTTT